This T cell receptor (beta chain) was recovered during a study of OX40 agonist ivuxolimab in advanced cancers. Study outcomes and limitations: Among the nonresponders, some also had low normalized T-cell clonal expansion.

TCRdb's table, derived via immunoSEQ multiplex PCR, lists solely in-frame clones and lacks some. The sample consists of 60,000 to 85,000 clones, under 90% of them appearing once. Of note for this clone: The antigen remains undetermined.

Germline V CDR1 and CDR2: MNHNS, SASEGT. This CDR3 spans 12 amino acids. The V and J ends lost 6 bases and 1 base respectively, with 4 bases between them. Systemic immunosuppression or autoimmune disease history was grounds to exclude patients. This material consisted of CD4+ or CD8+ T cells sorted from blood, taken in a trial of the OX40 agonist ivuxolimab. This chain joins TRBV6-1 and TRBJ1-5; the D is unclear. This clonotype was obtained from an adult with an advanced solid tumor such as melanoma, head and neck, liver or kidney cancer. CDR3 amino acids: CASRLSNQPQHF. The CDR3 bases are TGTGCCAGCAGGTTAAGCAATCAGCCCCAGCATTTT.